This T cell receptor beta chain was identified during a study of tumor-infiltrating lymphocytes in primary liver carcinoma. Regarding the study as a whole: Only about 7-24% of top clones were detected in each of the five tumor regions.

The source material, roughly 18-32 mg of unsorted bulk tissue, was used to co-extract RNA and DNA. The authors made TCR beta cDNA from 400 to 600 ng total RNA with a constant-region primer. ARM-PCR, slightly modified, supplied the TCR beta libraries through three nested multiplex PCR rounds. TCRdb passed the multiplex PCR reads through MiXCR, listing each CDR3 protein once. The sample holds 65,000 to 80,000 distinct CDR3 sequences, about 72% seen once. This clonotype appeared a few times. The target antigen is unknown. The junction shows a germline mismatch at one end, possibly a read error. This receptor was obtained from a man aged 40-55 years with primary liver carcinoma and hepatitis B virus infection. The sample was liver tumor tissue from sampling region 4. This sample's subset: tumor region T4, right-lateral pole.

CDR3 region: CASSVAASGRSDTQYF. The CDR3, as DNA: TGTGCCAGCAGCGTAGCCGCTAGTGGGAGATCAGATACGCAGTACTTT. The genes are TRBV9 and TRBJ2-3; D might be TRBD2 (5 bases). Germline CDR1 SGDLS, CDR2 YYNGEE. The CDR3 is made up of 16 amino acids.